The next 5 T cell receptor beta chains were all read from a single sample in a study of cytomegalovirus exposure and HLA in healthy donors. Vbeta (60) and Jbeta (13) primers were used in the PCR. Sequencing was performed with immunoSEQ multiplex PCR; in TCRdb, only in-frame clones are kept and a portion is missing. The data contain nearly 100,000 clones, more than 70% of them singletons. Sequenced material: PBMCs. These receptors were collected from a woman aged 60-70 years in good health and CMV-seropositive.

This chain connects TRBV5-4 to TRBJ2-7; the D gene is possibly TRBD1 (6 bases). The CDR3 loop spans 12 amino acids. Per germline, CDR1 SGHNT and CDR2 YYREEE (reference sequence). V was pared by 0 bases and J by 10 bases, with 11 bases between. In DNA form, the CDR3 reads TGTGCCAGCAGCTTGGACAGGGCCGGTCAGTACTTC. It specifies CASSLDRAGQYF.

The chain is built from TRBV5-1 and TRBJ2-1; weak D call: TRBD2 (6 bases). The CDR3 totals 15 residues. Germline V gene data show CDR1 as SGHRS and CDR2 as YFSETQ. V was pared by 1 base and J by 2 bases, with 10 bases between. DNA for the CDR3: TGCGCCAGCAGCTTGACGGGAGCCCCCTACAATGAGCAGTTCTTC. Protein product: CASSLTGAPYNEQFF.

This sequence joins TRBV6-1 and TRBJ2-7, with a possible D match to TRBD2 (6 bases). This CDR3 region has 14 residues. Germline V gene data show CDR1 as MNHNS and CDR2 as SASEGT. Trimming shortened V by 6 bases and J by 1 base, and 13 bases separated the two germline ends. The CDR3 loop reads CASSRLDRSYEQYF. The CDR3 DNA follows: TGTGCCAGCAGCCGACTAGACCGATCCTACGAGCAGTACTTC.

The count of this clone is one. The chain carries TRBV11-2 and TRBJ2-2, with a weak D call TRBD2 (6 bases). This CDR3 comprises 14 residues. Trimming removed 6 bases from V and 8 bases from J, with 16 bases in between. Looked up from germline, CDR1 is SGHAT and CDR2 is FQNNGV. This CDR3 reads CASRPGLASGELFF. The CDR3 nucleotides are TGTGCCAGCAGGCCGGGGCTAGCGTCGGGGGAGCTGTTTTTT.

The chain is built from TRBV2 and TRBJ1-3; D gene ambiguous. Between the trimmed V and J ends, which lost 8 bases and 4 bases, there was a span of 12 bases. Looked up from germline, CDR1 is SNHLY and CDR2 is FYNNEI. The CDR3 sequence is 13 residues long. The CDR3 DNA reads TGTGCCAGCCAGCAGGCCCTAGGAAACACCATATATTTT. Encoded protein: CASQQALGNTIYF.